The rows below give T cell receptor beta chains drawn from one sample of a study of OX40 agonist ivuxolimab in advanced cancers. Some clones are missing from TCRdb's copy, which holds only in-frame ones; the method was immunoSEQ multiplex PCR. The sample holds about 73,000 clones, about 80% seen once. The specimen comprised CD4+ or CD8+ T cells sorted from blood, sampled in a trial of the OX40 agonist ivuxolimab. Receptors were obtained from an adult with an advanced solid tumor such as melanoma, head and neck, liver or kidney cancer. The CDR3 runs from the conserved cysteine through the conserved F or W. A D gene is named only where the DNA matches it firmly. Rows give clone size only sometimes, using once, few, many, or a class for an expanded clone.

abundance	v_gene	j_gene	d_gene	CDR3aa	CDR3nt
NA	TRBV5-8	TRBJ2-3	NA	CASQTLGDTQYF	TGTGCCTCGCAGACTCTAGGGGATACGCAGTATTTT
once	TRBV27	TRBJ2-3	NA	CASKTFTDTQYF	TGTGCCAGCAAAACCTTCACAGATACGCAGTATTTT
NA	TRBV5-1	TRBJ1-2	TRBD1	CASSFYWDRIGENYGYTF	TGCGCCAGCAGCTTTTATTGGGACAGGATTGGAGAAAACTATGGCTACACCTTC
NA	TRBV19	TRBJ1-3	NA	CASTTTVLISGNTIYF	TGTGCCAGTACCACGACAGTTTTAATCTCTGGAAACACCATATATTTT
NA	TRBV11-3	TRBJ2-1	TRBD2	CASSLLRGGVSSYNEQFF	TGTGCCAGCAGCTTACTCCGGGGGGGGGTAAGCTCCTACAATGAGCAGTTCTTC
NA	TRBV9	TRBJ1-3	NA	CASSVELVSRAGNTIYF	TGTGCCAGCAGCGTAGAGTTGGTCTCTCGAGCTGGAAACACCATATATTTT
NA	TRBV5-6	TRBJ2-7	NA	CASSLRGAYEQYF	TGTGCCAGCAGCTTGAGAGGAGCATACGAGCAGTACTTC
NA	TRBV18	TRBJ2-1	TRBD1	CASSPRHGTDYNEQFF	TGTGCCAGCTCACCACGACACGGGACAGACTACAATGAGCAGTTCTTC
NA	TRBV15	TRBJ2-3	TRBD2	CATSRIPLAGGSDTQYF	TGTGCCACCAGCAGAATCCCGCTAGCGGGGGGCTCAGATACGCAGTATTTT
NA	TRBV4-3	TRBJ1-1	TRBD1	CASSLAGTGANTEAFF	TGCGCCAGCAGCCTAGCCGGGACAGGTGCTAACACTGAAGCTTTCTTT
once	TRBV7-2	TRBJ1-4	NA	CASSLLAQGGEKLFF	TGTGCCAGCAGCCTGTTAGCGCAGGGTGGTGAAAAACTGTTTTTT
NA	TRBV4-3	TRBJ1-1	TRBD1	CASSQVVFVVRDREDMNTEAFF	TGCGCCAGCAGCCAAGTTGTTTTTGTAGTCCGGGACAGGGAAGATATGAACACTGAAGCTTTCTTT
NA	TRBV7-2	TRBJ1-2	TRBD1	CASRPTGATNYGYTF	TGTGCCAGCAGGCCAACAGGGGCCACTAACTATGGCTACACCTTC
NA	TRBV20-1	TRBJ1-1	NA	CSASMGGAFF	TGCAGTGCTAGTATGGGGGGGGCTTTCTTT
NA	TRBV28	TRBJ1-2	NA	CASSLYRTDYGYTF	TGTGCCAGCAGTTTATATCGGACAGACTATGGCTACACCTTC
NA	TRBV7-2	TRBJ1-1	NA	CASQKGSLNTEAFF	TGTGCCAGCCAAAAGGGGTCCTTGAACACTGAAGCTTTCTTT
NA	TRBV7-7	TRBJ1-6	NA	CASSVDYNSPLHF	TGTGCTAGCAGCGTTGACTACAATTCACCCCTCCACTTT
NA	TRBV6-1	TRBJ2-1	NA	CASSPREYNEQFF	TGTGCCAGCAGTCCACGGGAGTACAATGAGCAGTTCTTC
NA	TRBV11-3	TRBJ2-3	TRBD2	CASSLEVAGSTDTQYF	TGTGCCAGCAGCTTAGAGGTAGCGGGGAGCACAGATACGCAGTATTTT
NA	TRBV11-3	TRBJ1-2	NA	CASSLGLRGRGYGYTF	TGTGCCAGCAGCTTAGGTCTTAGGGGCCGGGGGTATGGCTACACCTTC
NA	TRBV19	TRBJ2-7	NA	CASSMRENEQYF	TGTGCCAGTAGTATGAGGGAGAACGAGCAGTACTTC
NA	TRBV6-5	TRBJ2-7	NA	CATEDGPYEQYF	TGTGCCACCGAGGACGGACCCTACGAGCAGTACTTC